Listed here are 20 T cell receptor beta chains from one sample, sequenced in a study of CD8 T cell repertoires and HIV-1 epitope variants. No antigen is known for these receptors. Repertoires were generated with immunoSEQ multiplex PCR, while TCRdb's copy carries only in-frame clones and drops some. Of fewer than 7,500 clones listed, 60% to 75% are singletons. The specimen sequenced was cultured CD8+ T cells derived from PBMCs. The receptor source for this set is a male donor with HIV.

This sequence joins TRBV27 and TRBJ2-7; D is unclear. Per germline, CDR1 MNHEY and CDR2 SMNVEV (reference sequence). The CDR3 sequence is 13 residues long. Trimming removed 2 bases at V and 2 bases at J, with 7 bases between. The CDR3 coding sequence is TGTGCCAGCAGTTTAGCGGTGACCTACGAGCAGTACTTC. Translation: CASSLAVTYEQYF.

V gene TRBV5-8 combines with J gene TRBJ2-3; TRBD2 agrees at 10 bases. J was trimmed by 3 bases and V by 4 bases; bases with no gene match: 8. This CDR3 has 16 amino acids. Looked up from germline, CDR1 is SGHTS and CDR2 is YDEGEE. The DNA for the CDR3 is TGTGCCAGCAGCCCCACTAGCGGGAAAGATACAGATACGCAGTATTTT. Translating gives CASSPTSGKDTDTQYF.

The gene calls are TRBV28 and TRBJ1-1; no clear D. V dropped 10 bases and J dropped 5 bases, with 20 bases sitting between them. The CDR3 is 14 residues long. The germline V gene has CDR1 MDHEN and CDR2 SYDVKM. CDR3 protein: CAISPWDPKTEAFF. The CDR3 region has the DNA TGTGCCATCAGCCCCTGGGATCCCAAAACTGAAGCTTTCTTT.

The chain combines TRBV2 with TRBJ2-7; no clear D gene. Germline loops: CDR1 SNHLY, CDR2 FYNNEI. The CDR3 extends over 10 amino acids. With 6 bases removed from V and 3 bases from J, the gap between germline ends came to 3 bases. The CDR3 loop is CASRDYEQYF. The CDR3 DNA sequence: TGTGCCAGCAGGGACTACGAGCAGTACTTC.

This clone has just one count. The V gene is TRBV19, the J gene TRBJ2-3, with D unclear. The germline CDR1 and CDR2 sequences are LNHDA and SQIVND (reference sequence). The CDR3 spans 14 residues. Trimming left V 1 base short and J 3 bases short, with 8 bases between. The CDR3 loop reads CASSIAQHTDTQYF. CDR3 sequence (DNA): TGTGCCAGTAGTATAGCCCAGCATACAGATACGCAGTATTTT.

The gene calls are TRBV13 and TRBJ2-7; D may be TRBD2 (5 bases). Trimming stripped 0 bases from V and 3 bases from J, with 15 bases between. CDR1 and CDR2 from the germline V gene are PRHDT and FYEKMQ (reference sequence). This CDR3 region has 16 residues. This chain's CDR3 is CASSLGLGDIHYEQYF. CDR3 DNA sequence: TGTGCCAGCAGCTTAGGCCTCGGGGATATACACTACGAGCAGTACTTC. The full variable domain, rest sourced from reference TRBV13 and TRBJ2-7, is AAGVIQSPRHLIKEKRETATLKCYPIPRHDTVYWYQQGPGQDPQFLISFYEKMQSDKGSIPDRFSAQQFSDYHSELNMSSLELGDSALYFCASSLGLGDIHYEQYFGPGTRLTVT.

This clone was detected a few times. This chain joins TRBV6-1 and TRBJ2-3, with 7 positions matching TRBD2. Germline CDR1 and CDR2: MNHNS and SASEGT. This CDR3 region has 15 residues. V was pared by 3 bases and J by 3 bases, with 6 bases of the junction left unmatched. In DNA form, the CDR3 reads TGTGCCAGCAGTGATAGGTGGGAGGGAACAGATACGCAGTATTTT. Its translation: CASSDRWEGTDTQYF.

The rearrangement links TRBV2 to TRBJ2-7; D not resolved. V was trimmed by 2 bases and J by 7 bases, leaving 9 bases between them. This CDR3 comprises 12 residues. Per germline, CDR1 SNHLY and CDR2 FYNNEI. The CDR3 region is CASSESVREQYF. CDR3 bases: TGTGCCAGCAGTGAAAGCGTTAGGGAGCAGTACTTC.

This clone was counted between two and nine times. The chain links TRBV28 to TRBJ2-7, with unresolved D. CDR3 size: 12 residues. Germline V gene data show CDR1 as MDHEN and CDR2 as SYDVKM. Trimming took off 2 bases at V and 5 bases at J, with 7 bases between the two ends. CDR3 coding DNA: TGTGCCAGCAGTTTAAGCTGGAACGAGCAGTACTTC. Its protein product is CASSLSWNEQYF.

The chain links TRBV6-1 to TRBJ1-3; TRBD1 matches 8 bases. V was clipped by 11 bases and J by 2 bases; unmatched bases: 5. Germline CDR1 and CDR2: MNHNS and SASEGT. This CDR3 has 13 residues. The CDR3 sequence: CAALTGAGNTIYF. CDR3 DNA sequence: TGTGCCGCCTTGACAGGGGCTGGAAACACCATATATTTT.

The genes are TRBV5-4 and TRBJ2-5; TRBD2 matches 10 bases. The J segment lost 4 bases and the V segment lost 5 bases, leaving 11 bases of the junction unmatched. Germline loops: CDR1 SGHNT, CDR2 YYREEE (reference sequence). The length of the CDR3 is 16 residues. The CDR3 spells CASRPDFSGGAETQYF. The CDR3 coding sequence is TGTGCCAGCAGACCGGATTTCAGCGGGGGGGCAGAGACCCAGTACTTC.

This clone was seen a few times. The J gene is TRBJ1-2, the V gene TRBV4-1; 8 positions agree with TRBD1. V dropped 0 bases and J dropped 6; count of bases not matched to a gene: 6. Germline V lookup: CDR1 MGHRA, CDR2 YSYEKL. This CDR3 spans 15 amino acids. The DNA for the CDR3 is TGCGCCAGCAGCCAAGAGCGACAGGGGAATCATGGCTACACCTTC. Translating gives CASSQERQGNHGYTF.

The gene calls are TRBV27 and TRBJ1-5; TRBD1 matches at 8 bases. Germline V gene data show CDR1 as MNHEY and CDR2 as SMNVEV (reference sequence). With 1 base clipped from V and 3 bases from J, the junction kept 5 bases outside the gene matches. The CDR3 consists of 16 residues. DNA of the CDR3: TGTGCCAGCAGTTTATACGGACAGGGAATCAATCAGCCCCAGCATTTT. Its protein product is CASSLYGQGINQPQHF.

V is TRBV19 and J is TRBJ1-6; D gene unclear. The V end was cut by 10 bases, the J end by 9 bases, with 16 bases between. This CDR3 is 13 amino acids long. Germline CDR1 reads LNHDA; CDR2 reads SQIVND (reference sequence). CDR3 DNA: TGTGCCACCCTGGCAGACGGGAGTTCACCCCTCCACTTT. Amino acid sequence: CATLADGSSPLHF.

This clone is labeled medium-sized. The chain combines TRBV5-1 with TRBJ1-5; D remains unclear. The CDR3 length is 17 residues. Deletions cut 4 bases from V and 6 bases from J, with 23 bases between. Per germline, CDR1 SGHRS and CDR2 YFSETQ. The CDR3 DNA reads TGCGCCAGCAGCCCGGTACCTGACATCGGGAGGGCTCAGCCCCAGCATTTT. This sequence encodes CASSPVPDIGRAQPQHF.

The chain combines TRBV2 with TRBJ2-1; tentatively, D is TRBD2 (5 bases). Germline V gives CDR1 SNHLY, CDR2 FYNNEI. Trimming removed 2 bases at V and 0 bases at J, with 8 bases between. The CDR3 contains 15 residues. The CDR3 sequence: CASSEMSGSYNEQFF. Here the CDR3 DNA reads TGTGCCAGCAGTGAAATGAGCGGCTCCTACAATGAGCAGTTCTTC.

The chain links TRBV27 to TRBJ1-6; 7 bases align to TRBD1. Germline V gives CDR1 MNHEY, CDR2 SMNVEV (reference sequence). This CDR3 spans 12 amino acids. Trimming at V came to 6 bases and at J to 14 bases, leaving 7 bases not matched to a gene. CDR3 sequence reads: CASSRQGVTLHF. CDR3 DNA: TGTGCCAGCAGCCGCCAGGGGGTCACCCTCCACTTT.

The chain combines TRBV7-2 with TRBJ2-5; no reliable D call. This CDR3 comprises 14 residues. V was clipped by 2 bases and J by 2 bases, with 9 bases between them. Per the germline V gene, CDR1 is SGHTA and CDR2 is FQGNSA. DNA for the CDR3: TGTGCCAGCAGCTTATCGCTGGGGCAAGAGACCCAGTACTTC. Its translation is CASSLSLGQETQYF.

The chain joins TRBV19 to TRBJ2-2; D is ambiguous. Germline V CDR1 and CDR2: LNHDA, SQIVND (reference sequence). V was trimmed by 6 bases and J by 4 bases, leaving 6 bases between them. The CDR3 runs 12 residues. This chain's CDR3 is CASRTTTGELFF. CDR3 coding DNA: TGTGCCAGTAGAACGACCACCGGGGAGCTGTTTTTT.

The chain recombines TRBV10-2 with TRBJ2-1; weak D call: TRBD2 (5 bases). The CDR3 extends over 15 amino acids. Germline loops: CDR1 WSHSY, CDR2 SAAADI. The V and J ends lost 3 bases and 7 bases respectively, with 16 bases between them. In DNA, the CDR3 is TGCGCCAGCAGTGACCCCAGCGGCCCCCAAAATGAGCAGTTCTTC. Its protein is CASSDPSGPQNEQFF.